This T cell receptor (beta chain) was sequenced for a study of blood T cell repertoires in COVID-19. Study-wide background: Both acute and convalescent COVID-19 samples were obtained from the United States, Italy and Spain.

Trimming removed 6 bases from V and 0 bases from J, with 22 bases in between. Germline assignment: CDR1 SGHAT and CDR2 FQNNGV. The CDR3 extends over 18 amino acids. Per the authors' pipeline: Estimated nucleated cell counts came from reference gene primer amplification. The protocol was immunoSEQ multiplex PCR, while the TCRdb copy is restricted to in-frame clones and leaves out a portion. V and J calls and clone size are those listed in that table; D and trimming were worked out from the DNA. Of roughly 23,000 clones listed, 90% to 95% were seen once; the top ten hold under 5%. The rearrangement links TRBV11-2 to TRBJ2-3; maybe TRBD2 (6 bases). This sequence originates from a woman in her fifties or sixties with active COVID-19. Sequencing input: peripheral blood. CDR3 DNA sequence: TGTGCCAGCAGTCCACAATTAGCCCCTAGCGATAGCACAGATACGCAGTATTTT. Translating it yields CASSPQLAPSDSTDTQYF.